This TCR beta chain stems from a study of CD8 T cells in Susac syndrome. About the research overall: Among sequenced Susac syndrome patients, five or six had active disease and 8 or 9 were in remission.

Germline V gene sequence: CDR1 DFQATT, CDR2 SNEGSKA (reference sequence). The CDR3 sequence is 14 residues long. The V end lost 4 bases, the J end lost 5 bases, and 17 bases lay between the germline ends. Random hexamers served to reverse transcribe roughly 0.45 to 1 ug RNA. Coverage of TCR beta CDR3 amplification by immunoSEQ multiplex PCR extended to 54 Vbeta and 13 Jbeta. TCRdb redid the calling of the immunoSEQ multiplex PCR reads with MiXCR, one entry per CDR3 protein. The sample shows 150,000 to 200,000 distinct CDR3 sequences, approximately 96% of them seen only once. The TCR was taken from a human donor with Susac syndrome. This rearrangement joins TRBV20-1 to TRBJ1-1, with D maybe TRBD1 (5 bases). The sample taken for sequencing was CD4+ T cells from PBMCs. Here the CDR3 DNA reads TGCAGTGCTAATGGGGACTCTCGGCAAACTGAAGCTTTCTTT. Its protein product is CSANGDSRQTEAFF.